This record concerns one T cell receptor beta chain sequence. This clonotype was seen at least ten times. Its binding antigen is unknown. One base away there is no much larger clone; base qualities are not given. The data derive from a study of Graves' ophthalmopathy and Graves' hyperthyroidism (dated by TCRdb to 2017 to 2018). About the study as a whole: Peripheral blood was collected at initial diagnosis, before any treatment. A discovery set of 95 to 100 patients (more than 40 ophthalmopathy, about 55 stable hyperthyroidism) was enrolled to explore V-J signatures distinguishing ophthalmopathy from hyperthyroidism. In total, 135 blood samples were TCR-sequenced: fewer than 50 ophthalmopathy, about 75 hyperthyroidism and about 17 hyperthyroidism-to-ophthalmopathy patients. T-cell repertoires of thyroid tissue and blood were compared in several hyperthyroidism patients. After sampling, hyperthyroidism patients received methimazole starting at 30 mg daily, and ophthalmopathy patients received high-dose intravenous methylprednisolone. For independent validation, a separate cohort was made up of 18 hyperthyroidism patients plus 17 patients who later progressed from hyperthyroidism to ophthalmopathy. The study used signatures of the TCR beta repertoire to tell Graves' ophthalmopathy apart from Graves' hyperthyroidism and to predict which patients would progress to ophthalmopathy. Results and caveats for the whole study, not just this receptor: Most of the expanded thyroid clonotypes with a frequency above 0.001 were also detected in blood, and it was suggested that the thyroid immune response may be reflected by blood repertoires. In validation, the model predicted ophthalmopathy progression with nearly 71% sensitivity and about 73% specificity; some twelve predicted patients were CT-confirmed with GO in a median of about 7.1 months. No statistical method was used to set the sample size in advance, and the investigators knew which group each participant was assigned to. Ophthalmopathy was separated from stable hyperthyroidism by the 13-signature model with about 88% sensitivity and around 81% specificity in cross-validation and with 80%/75% in the test set.

Reading the germline V gene (reference sequence) gives CDR1 SEHNR and CDR2 FQNEAQ. Trimming takes 2 bases from V and 6 bases from J, and the germline ends sit 10 bases apart. The CDR3 has 14 amino acids, counting the end cysteine and phenylalanine. Kept here is only the CDR3 DNA, which spans 42 bases and is read in frame from base 1. The ophthalmopathy patients had moderately to severely active disease, with a Clinical Activity Score of 3 or higher, a NOSPECS grade of 4 or higher, and a disease duration of less than 3 months. Anyone with other autoimmune diseases, uncontrolled infections, pregnancy or lactation was excluded from the study. Diagnosis relied on clinical symptoms, serum thyroxine, TRAb, thyroid ultrasound and orbital computed tomography. PBMCs were isolated from about 9 ml of fresh peripheral blood by Ficoll-Paque density gradient centrifugation. Total RNA was extracted with Trizol reagent and quality-checked on an Agilent 2100 Bioanalyzer.

TCR beta CDR3 regions were amplified from RNA transcripts for repertoire sequencing. The first round of RT-PCR was done with HTBI primers and the Qiagen OneStep RT-PCR kit, and was followed by a second round of multiplex PCR, then size selection and purification. The libraries underwent paired-end sequencing with 100 bp reads on an Illumina HiSeq2000. Regarding the original processing steps: SOAPnuke was used for read processing, and reads with adapters, uncalled bases, a mean Phred below 15, or no exact constant-primer or identifier match were discarded. COPE v1.2.5 was used to merge high-quality paired reads. Each unique nucleotide sequence was defined as a clonotype, and clonotypes were aligned to IMGT TRB V, D and J references with MiTCR v1.1. Only V-J combinations with frequency above 0.0001 were analysed, covering approximately 99% of repertoires. For each V-J combination, a TCR clonal expansion and chaos score was defined as the ratio of F50 clonal expansion to chaos observed in the TCRdist matrix. Welch's t-statistics and random forest were used to reduce features to about a dozen V-J combinations, which were fed into a naive Bayes classifier. The Morisita-Horn index was used to measure how similar the thyroid and blood repertoires were. TCRdb passed the public sequencing reads through fastp at Q25 and MiXCR, retaining productive beta sequences. Rows are combined by CDR3 protein, so each entry shows the most common genes and DNA. In this record, the V and J calls reflect TCRdb's handling and not the investigators' own analysis. Present in this sample are about 700,000 distinct CDR3 sequences, under 50% of which were seen just once. The ten largest clones represent roughly 3.5% of the sample.

The source material was peripheral blood. Recombination joined TRBV7-9 with TRBJ2-2, with the D gene not clear enough to name. The source is an adult man with Graves' ophthalmopathy. At the DNA level, the sequence is TGTGCCAGCAGCTTACCACCCGCCCCCGGGGAGCTGTTTTTT. Its protein reads: CASSLPPAPGELFF.